This T cell receptor (beta chain) was profiled in a study of post-analysis software for immune sequencing data. Study-wide points: When patients were compared with controls, 4 or 5 TRBV segments were more frequent, TRBV5-6, TRBV5-1 and TRBV20-1 among them.

A few counts support this clonotype. As yet, its antigen is unknown. Germline CDR1 is SGHAT and CDR2 is FQNNGV. CDR3 size: 19 residues. The V segment lost 5 bases and the J segment 0 bases; nucleotides outside the gene matches: 12. Incorporated into the TCR beta cDNA libraries were unique molecular identifiers, which served to reduce PCR and sequencing biases. A population of about 1 to 11 million T cells gave rise to roughly 490,000 cDNA molecules. TCRdb re-analysed the PCR reads in MiXCR, keeping a single row per CDR3 protein. The table shows 750,000 to 900,000 distinct CDR3 sequences, with about 45% occurring only once.

This clonotype originated in a girl aged 10 to 17 with multiple sclerosis. The rearrangement links TRBV11-2 to TRBJ2-6, with 8 positions matching TRBD1. The sample was blood. CDR3 in amino acids: CASSRSQGALFSGANVLTF. The CDR3 DNA reads as TGTGCCAGCAGCCGATCGCAGGGGGCCCTGTTCTCTGGGGCCAACGTCCTGACTTTC.